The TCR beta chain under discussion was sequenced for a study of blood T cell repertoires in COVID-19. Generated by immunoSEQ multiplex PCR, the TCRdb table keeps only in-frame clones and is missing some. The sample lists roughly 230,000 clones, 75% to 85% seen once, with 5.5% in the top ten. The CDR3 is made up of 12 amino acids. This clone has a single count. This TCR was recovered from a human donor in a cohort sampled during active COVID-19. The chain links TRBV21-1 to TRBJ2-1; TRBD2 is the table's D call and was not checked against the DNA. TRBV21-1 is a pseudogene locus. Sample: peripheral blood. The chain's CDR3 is CAQAGTYNEQFF. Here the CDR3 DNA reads TGTGCCCAAGCGGGAACCTACAATGAGCAGTTCTTC.